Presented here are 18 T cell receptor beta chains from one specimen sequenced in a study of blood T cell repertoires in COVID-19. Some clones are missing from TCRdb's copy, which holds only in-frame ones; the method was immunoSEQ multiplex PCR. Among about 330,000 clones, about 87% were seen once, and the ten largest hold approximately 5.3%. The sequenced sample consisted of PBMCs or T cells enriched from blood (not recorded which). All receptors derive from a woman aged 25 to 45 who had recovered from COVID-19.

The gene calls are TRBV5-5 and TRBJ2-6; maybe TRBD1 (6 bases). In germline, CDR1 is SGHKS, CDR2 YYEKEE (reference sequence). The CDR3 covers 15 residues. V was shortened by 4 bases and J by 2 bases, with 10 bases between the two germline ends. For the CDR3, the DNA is TGTGCCAGCAGCCTTGGGGGCCCTGGGGCCAACGTCCTGACTTTC. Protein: CASSLGGPGANVLTF.

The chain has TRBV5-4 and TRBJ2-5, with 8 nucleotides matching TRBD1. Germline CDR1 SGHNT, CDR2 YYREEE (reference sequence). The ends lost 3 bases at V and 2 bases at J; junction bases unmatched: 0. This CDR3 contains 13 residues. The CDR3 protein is CASSWTGQETQYF. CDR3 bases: TGTGCCAGCAGCTGGACAGGGCAAGAGACCCAGTACTTC.

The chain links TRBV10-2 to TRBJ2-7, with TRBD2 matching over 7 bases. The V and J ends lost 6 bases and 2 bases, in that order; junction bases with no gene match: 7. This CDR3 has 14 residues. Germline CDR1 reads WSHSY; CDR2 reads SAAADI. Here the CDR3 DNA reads TGCGCCAGCAGAAGAGAGCGGGGACCCTACGAGCAGTACTTC. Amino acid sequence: CASRRERGPYEQYF.

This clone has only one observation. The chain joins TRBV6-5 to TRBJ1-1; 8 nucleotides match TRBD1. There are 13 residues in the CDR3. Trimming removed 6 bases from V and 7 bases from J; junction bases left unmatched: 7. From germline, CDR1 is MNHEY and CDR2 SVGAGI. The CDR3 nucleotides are TGTGCCAGCAGCGACAGGGGCTTGGGTGAAGCTTTCTTT. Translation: CASSDRGLGEAFF.

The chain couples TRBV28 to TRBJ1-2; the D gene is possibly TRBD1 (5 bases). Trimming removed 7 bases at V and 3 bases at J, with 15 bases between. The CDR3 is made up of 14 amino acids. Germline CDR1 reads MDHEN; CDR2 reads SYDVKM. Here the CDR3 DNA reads TGTGCCAGCACAGGTGGGGGGGAGGACTATGGCTACACCTTC. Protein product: CASTGGGEDYGYTF.

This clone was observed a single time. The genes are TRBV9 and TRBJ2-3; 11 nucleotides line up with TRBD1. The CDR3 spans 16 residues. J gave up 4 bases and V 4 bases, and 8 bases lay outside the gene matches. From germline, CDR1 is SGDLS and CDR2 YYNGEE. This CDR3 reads CASSPPPGQGADTQYF. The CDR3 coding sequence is TGTGCCAGCAGCCCTCCTCCGGGACAGGGGGCAGATACGCAGTATTTT.

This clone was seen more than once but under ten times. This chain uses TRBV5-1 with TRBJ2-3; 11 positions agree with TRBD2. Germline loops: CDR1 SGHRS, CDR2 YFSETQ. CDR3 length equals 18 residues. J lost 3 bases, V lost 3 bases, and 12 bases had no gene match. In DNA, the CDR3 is TGCGCCAGCAGCTCTGAGGGTAGCGGGGGGGCCTCTACAGATACGCAGTATTTT. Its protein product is CASSSEGSGGASTDTQYF.

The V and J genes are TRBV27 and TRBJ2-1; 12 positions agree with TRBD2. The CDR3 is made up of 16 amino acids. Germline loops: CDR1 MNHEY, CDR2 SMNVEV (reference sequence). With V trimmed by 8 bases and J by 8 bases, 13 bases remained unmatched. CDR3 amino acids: CASPTPTSGGGDEQFF. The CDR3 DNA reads TGTGCCAGCCCCACACCGACTAGCGGGGGAGGCGATGAGCAGTTCTTC.

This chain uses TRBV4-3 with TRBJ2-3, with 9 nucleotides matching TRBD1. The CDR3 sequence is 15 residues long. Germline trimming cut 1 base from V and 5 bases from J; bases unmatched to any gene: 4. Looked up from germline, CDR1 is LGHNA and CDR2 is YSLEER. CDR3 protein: CASSQGGTGIDTQYF. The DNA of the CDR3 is TGCGCCAGCAGCCAAGGGGGGACAGGGATAGATACGCAGTATTTT.

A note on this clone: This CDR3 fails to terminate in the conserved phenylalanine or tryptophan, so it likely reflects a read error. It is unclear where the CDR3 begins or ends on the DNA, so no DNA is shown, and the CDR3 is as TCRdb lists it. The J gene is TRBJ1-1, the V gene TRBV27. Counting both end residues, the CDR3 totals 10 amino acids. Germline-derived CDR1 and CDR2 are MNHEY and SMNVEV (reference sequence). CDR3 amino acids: CASRRSLGLV.

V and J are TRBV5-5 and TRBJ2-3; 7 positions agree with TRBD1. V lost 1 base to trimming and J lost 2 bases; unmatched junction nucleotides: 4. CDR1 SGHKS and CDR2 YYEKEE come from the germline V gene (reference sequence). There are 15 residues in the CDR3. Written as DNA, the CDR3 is TGTGCCAGCAGCTTGACAGGGGCCGCCACAGATACGCAGTATTTT. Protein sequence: CASSLTGAATDTQYF.

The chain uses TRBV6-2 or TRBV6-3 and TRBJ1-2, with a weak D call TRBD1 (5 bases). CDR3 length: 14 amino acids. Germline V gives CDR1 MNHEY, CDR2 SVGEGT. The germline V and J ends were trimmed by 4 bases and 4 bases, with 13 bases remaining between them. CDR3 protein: CASSFVQGRYGYTF. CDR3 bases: TGTGCCAGCAGTTTCGTCCAGGGCCGCTATGGCTACACCTTC.

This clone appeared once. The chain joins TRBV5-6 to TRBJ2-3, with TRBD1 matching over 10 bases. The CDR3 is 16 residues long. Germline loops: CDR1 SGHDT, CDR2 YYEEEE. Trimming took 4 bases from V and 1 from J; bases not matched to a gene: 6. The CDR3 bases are TGTGCCAGCAGCCTGACAGGGGGCGGTGGCACAGATACGCAGTATTTT. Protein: CASSLTGGGGTDTQYF.

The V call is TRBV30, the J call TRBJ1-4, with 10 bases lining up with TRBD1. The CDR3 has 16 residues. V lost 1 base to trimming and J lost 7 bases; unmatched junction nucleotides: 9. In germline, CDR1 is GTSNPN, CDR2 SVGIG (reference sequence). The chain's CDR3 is CAWSGTRQGASEKLFF. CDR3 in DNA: TGTGCCTGGAGTGGAACCCGACAGGGGGCAAGTGAAAAACTGTTTTTT.

The CDR3 loop reads CASSISGRGQEELFF. Written as DNA, the CDR3 is TGTGCCAGTAGTATCTCTGGCAGGGGGCAGGAGGAGCTGTTTTTT. The chain recombines TRBV19 with TRBJ2-2; 8 bases fit TRBD1. Losses at the gene ends were 3 bases for V and 10 bases for J; bases not matched to a gene: 10. Germline V CDR1 and CDR2: LNHDA, SQIVND (reference sequence). The CDR3 runs 15 residues.

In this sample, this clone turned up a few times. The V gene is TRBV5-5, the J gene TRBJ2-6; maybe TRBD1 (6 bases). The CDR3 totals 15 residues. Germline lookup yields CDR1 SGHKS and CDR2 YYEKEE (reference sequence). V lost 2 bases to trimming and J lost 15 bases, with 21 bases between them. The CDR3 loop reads CASSFRDPGHLDLTF. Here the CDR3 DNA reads TGTGCCAGCAGCTTTAGGGATCCGGGACACTTAGACCTGACTTTC.

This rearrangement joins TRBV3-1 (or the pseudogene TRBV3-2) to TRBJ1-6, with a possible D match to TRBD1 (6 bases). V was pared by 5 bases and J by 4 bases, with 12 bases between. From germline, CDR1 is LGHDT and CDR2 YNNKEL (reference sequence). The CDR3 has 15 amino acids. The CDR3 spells CASSSRDKYNSPLHF. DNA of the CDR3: TGTGCCAGCAGCTCCCGGGACAAGTATAATTCACCCCTCCACTTT.

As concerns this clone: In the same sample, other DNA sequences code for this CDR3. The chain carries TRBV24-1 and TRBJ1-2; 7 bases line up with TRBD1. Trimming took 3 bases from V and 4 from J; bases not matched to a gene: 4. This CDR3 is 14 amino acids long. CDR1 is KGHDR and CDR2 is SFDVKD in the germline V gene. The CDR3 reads CATSDRDRGYGYTF. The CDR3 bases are TGTGCCACCAGTGATCGGGACAGAGGCTATGGCTACACCTTC.